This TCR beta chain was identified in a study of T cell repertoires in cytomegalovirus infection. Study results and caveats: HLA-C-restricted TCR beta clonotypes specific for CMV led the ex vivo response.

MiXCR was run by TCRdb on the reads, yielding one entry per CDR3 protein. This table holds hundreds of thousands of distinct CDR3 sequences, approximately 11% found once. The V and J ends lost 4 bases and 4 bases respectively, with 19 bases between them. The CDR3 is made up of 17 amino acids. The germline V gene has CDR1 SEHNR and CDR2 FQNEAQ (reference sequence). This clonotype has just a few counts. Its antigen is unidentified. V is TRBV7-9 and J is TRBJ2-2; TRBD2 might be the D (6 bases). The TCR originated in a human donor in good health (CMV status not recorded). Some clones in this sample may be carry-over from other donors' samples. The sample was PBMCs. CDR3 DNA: TGTGCCAGCAGCTCCCCCGGACGGCGGGGCTTCACCGGGGAGCTGTTTTTT. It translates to CASSSPGRRGFTGELFF. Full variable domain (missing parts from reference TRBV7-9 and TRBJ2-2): DTGVSQNPRHKITKRGQNVTFRCDPISEHNRLYWYRQTLGQGPEFLTYFQNEAQLEKSRLLSDRFSAERPKGSFSTLEIQRTEQGDSAMYLCASSSPGRRGFTGELFFGEGSRLTVL.